Listed here are 27 T cell receptor beta chains from one sample, sequenced in a study of blood T cell dynamics during melanoma immunotherapy (dated by TCRdb to 2020 to 2021). In the paper's terms, the time point label means: pre-treatment baseline. Library prep was done by the immunoSEQ multiplex PCR assay. TCRdb re-hosts the immuneACCESS table, in-frame sequences only. Its copies lack some clones; in the studies checked, an unresolved V gene accounts for under half of them, and the cause for the rest is not known. Counted in this sample were about 1,800 clones; 75% to 90% of them appeared once. Around 50% of the sample lies in the top ten. The material was blood, obtained from a patient treated with checkpoint blockade. The receptors come from a human donor with melanoma.

This clone is labeled large (0.1 to 1%). V and J are TRBV5-1 and TRBJ2-1; D is perhaps TRBD1 (6 bases). CDR3 length equals 15 residues. V shed 3 bases and J shed 4 bases, with 14 bases lying between them. Germline loops: CDR1 SGHRS, CDR2 YFSETQ. The CDR3, as DNA: TGCGCCAGCAGCTCTCGACAGGCACTTTACAATGAGCAGTTCTTC. This encodes CASSSRQALYNEQFF. The full variable domain, completed using reference TRBV5-1 and TRBJ2-1, is KAGVTQTPRYLIKTRGQQVTLSCSPISGHRSVSWYQQTPGQGLQFLFEYFSETQRNKGNFPGRFSGRQFSNSRSEMNVSTLELGDSALYLCASSSRQALYNEQFFGPGTRLTVL.

This clone was counted once. V is TRBV5-1 and J is TRBJ1-2; no clear D. This CDR3 contains 13 residues. The V gene's germline CDR1 is SGHRS and CDR2 YFSETQ. Trimming left V 0 bases short and J 8 bases short, with 11 bases between. DNA of the CDR3: TGCGCCAGCAGCTTGGAACGGCCAGAGGGCTACACCTTC. This translates into CASSLERPEGYTF.

The V and J genes are TRBV5-4 and TRBJ2-6; D might be TRBD2 (6 bases). Trimming removed 0 bases from V and 3 bases from J, with 7 bases in between. Germline V gene sequence: CDR1 SGHNT, CDR2 YYREEE (reference sequence). This CDR3 has 15 amino acids. This chain's CDR3 is CASSLAGVGANVLTF. The CDR3 nucleotides read TGTGCCAGCAGCTTGGCGGGGGTTGGGGCCAACGTCCTGACTTTC.

V usage is TRBV29-1 and J usage is TRBJ1-1; TRBD1 is a possible D gene (5 bases). The CDR3 loop spans 13 amino acids. Germline lookup yields CDR1 SQVTM and CDR2 ANQGSEA. The V end lost 4 bases, the J end lost 3 bases, and 12 bases lay between the germline ends. The CDR3 protein is CSVVWGIDTEAFF. DNA for the CDR3: TGCAGCGTTGTTTGGGGGATTGACACTGAAGCTTTCTTT. The full variable domain, completed using reference TRBV29-1 and TRBJ1-1, is SAVISQKPSRDICQRGTSLTIQCQVDSQVTMMFWYRQQPGQSLTLIATANQGSEATYESGFVIDKFPISRPNLTFSTLTVSNMSPEDSSIYLCSVVWGIDTEAFFGQGTRLTVV.

This chain connects TRBV6-6 to TRBJ1-1; D is ambiguous. The CDR3 length is 13 residues. CDR1 and CDR2 from the germline V gene are MNHNY and SVGAGI (reference sequence). V gave up 2 bases and J gave up 1 base, with 5 bases separating them. This CDR3 is CASSYRTNTEAFF. For the CDR3, the DNA is TGTGCCAGCAGTTACAGGACGAACACTGAAGCTTTCTTT.

V gene TRBV5-5 combines with J gene TRBJ2-3; maybe TRBD2 (5 bases). The CDR3 is 14 residues long. The V end lost 6 bases, the J end lost 1 base, and 12 bases lay between the germline ends. Per the germline V gene, CDR1 is SGHKS and CDR2 is YYEKEE (reference sequence). In nucleotides, the CDR3 is TGTGCCAGCACTGGGGAGTGGGGCACAGATACGCAGTATTTT. Amino acid sequence: CASTGEWGTDTQYF.

The chain joins TRBV5-6 to TRBJ2-1, with no clear D. The germline V gene has CDR1 SGHDT and CDR2 YYEEEE. The CDR3 covers 12 residues. V was shortened by 5 bases and J by 7 bases, with 10 bases between the two germline ends. DNA for the CDR3: TGTGCCAGCAGTTTGACTGTAAATGAGCAGTTCTTC. Translation gives CASSLTVNEQFF.

This clone was counted only a few times. The rearrangement links TRBV5-6 to TRBJ1-4, with 11 bases identical to TRBD1. CDR3 length: 16 amino acids. The junction had 5 bases not matched to a gene; V was cut back by 4 bases and J by 3 bases. The germline CDR1 and CDR2 sequences are SGHDT and YYEEEE. In DNA, the CDR3 is TGTGCCAGCAGCACCGGGACAGGGGGTGCTAATGAAAAACTGTTTTTT. It translates to CASSTGTGGANEKLFF.

The V and J genes are TRBV10-3 and TRBJ1-4; D might be TRBD1 (5 bases). The germline CDR1 and CDR2 sequences are ENHRY and SYGVKD. V lost 8 bases and J lost 3, with 10 bases in between. This CDR3 region has 13 residues. Here the CDR3 reads CAIQGEANEKLFF. The DNA of the CDR3 is TGTGCCATCCAGGGTGAAGCTAATGAAAAACTGTTTTTT.

CDR3 DNA: TGTGCCAGCAGACCGACAGGGACGAACTATGGCTACACCTTC. This gives the protein CASRPTGTNYGYTF. This chain links TRBV27 with TRBJ1-2; 7 bases agree with TRBD1. The CDR3 has 14 amino acids. CDR1 is MNHEY and CDR2 is SMNVEV in the germline V gene (reference sequence). The ends lost 6 bases at V and 2 bases at J; junction bases unmatched: 6.

The V call is TRBV9, the J call TRBJ1-1, with TRBD1 matching 8 bases. With 3 bases clipped from V and 4 bases from J, the junction kept 8 bases outside the gene matches. In germline, CDR1 is SGDLS, CDR2 YYNGEE. This CDR3 spans 15 amino acids. Here the CDR3 DNA reads TGTGCCAGCAGCGCCCTACAGGGGGGAGGCACTGAAGCTTTCTTT. This translates into CASSALQGGGTEAFF.

V is TRBV5-4 and J is TRBJ1-4; TRBD1 agrees at 7 bases. V lost 4 bases to trimming and J lost 6 bases; unmatched junction nucleotides: 9. CDR1 and CDR2 (germline): SGHNT, YYREEE (reference sequence). The CDR3 runs to 15 residues. CDR3 in amino acids: CASSQNRGIDEKLFF. The CDR3 DNA follows: TGTGCCAGCAGCCAGAACAGGGGCATTGATGAAAAACTGTTTTTT.

Here the CDR3 DNA reads TGTGCCTGGAGTTGGGCAGGGAATACGAACACTGAAGCTTTCTTT. Translation: CAWSWAGNTNTEAFF. The chain links TRBV30 to TRBJ1-1; TRBD1 might be the D (5 bases). Looked up from germline, CDR1 is GTSNPN and CDR2 is SVGIG (reference sequence). CDR3 length equals 15 residues. V dropped 2 bases and J dropped 1 base, with 14 bases sitting between them.

The CDR3 nucleotides are TGCGCCAGCAGAATACTAGCGGGGGGATCGCAAGAGACCCAGTACTTC. It yields the protein CASRILAGGSQETQYF. The V and J genes are TRBV5-1 and TRBJ2-5; 12 bases agree with TRBD2. Looked up from germline, CDR1 is SGHRS and CDR2 is YFSETQ. CDR3 size: 16 residues. V lost 5 bases and J lost 2; bases outside the gene matches: 7.

The V and J genes are TRBV7-3 and TRBJ2-2, with no clear D. CDR3 length: 13 amino acids. V lost 8 bases, J lost 3 bases, and 10 bases lay in between. The V gene's germline CDR1 is SGHTA and CDR2 FQGTGA. This chain's CDR3 is CASRKRDTGELFF. DNA of the CDR3: TGTGCCAGCCGTAAGCGTGACACCGGGGAGCTGTTTTTT.

This rearrangement joins TRBV6-5 to TRBJ1-1; D is unclear. Between the trimmed V and J ends, which lost 1 base and 2 bases, there was a span of 14 bases. The CDR3 runs 16 residues. CDR1 and CDR2 from the germline V gene are MNHEY and SVGAGI. The CDR3 bases are TGTGCCAGCAGTTACTTGGCCACTCGTAAAAACACTGAAGCTTTCTTT. Protein: CASSYLATRKNTEAFF.

The chain has TRBV6-5 and TRBJ2-7, with 7 bases that match TRBD1. Germline V gene lookup returns CDR1 MNHEY and CDR2 SVGAGI. Trimming took 0 bases from V and 7 from J; bases not matched to a gene: 3. The CDR3 sequence is 13 residues long. This chain's CDR3 is CASSYSAQGEQYF. CDR3 DNA sequence: TGTGCCAGCAGTTACTCGGCACAGGGGGAGCAGTACTTC.

V gene TRBV6-5 combines with J gene TRBJ2-3; D unresolved. The CDR3 is 13 residues long. V shed 0 bases and J shed 6 bases, with 7 bases lying between them. Germline CDR1 and CDR2: MNHEY and SVGAGI. CDR3 sequence reads: CASSYSRADTQYF. As DNA, the CDR3 is TGTGCCAGCAGTTACTCGAGAGCGGATACGCAGTATTTT.

The chain recombines TRBV10-3 with TRBJ1-1; TRBD1 might be the D (5 bases). Germline values: CDR1 ENHRY, CDR2 SYGVKD. The CDR3 is made up of 15 amino acids. V lost 3 bases to trimming and J lost 0 bases, with 11 bases between them. The CDR3 is CAISEGTGLNTEAFF. The CDR3 bases are TGTGCCATCAGTGAAGGGACTGGTTTGAACACTGAAGCTTTCTTT.

The chain joins TRBV19 to TRBJ1-1; D gene unclear. The CDR3 covers 14 residues. The V and J ends lost 1 base and 5 bases respectively, with 11 bases between them. Germline CDR1 reads LNHDA; CDR2 reads SQIVND (reference sequence). This CDR3 is CASSIGGGVTEAFF. The CDR3 DNA reads as TGTGCCAGTAGTATAGGCGGAGGAGTAACTGAAGCTTTCTTT. Complete variable domain (other parts from reference TRBV19 and TRBJ1-1): DGGITQSPKYLFRKEGQNVTLSCEQNLNHDAMYWYRQDPGQGLRLIYYSQIVNDFQKGDIAEGYSVSREKKESFPLTVTSAQKNPTAFYLCASSIGGGVTEAFFGQGTRLTVV.

This clone was counted once. This sequence joins TRBV29-1 and TRBJ2-7; D not certain. The CDR3 is 11 amino acids. The V end was cut by 4 bases, the J end by 3 bases, with 7 bases between. CDR1 is SQVTM and CDR2 is ANQGSEA in the germline V gene. For the CDR3, the DNA is TGCAGCGTTGGACATGACTACGAGCAGTACTTC. This encodes CSVGHDYEQYF.

The J gene is TRBJ1-2, the V gene TRBV5-1, with TRBD1 matching over 9 bases. CDR1 and CDR2 from the germline V gene are SGHRS and YFSETQ. J lost 1 base, V lost 6 bases, and 7 bases had no gene match. The CDR3 loop spans 15 amino acids. The CDR3 DNA reads TGCGCCAGCACCGGGGGGACAGGGAGTAACTATGGCTACACCTTC. Its translation is CASTGGTGSNYGYTF. Full variable domain (rest looked up from reference TRBV5-1 and TRBJ1-2): KAGVTQTPRYLIKTRGQQVTLSCSPISGHRSVSWYQQTPGQGLQFLFEYFSETQRNKGNFPGRFSGRQFSNSRSEMNVSTLELGDSALYLCASTGGTGSNYGYTFGSGTRLTVV.

The chain couples TRBV5-6 to TRBJ2-1; 12 nucleotides line up with TRBD2. Per the germline V gene, CDR1 is SGHDT and CDR2 is YYEEEE. This CDR3 comprises 15 residues. Trimming removed 4 bases from V and 11 bases from J; junction bases left unmatched: 10. As DNA, the CDR3 is TGTGCCAGCAGCCCGGGACTAGCGGGTCCCTCACAGCAGTTCTTC. Translated, it gives CASSPGLAGPSQQFF.

The chain links TRBV7-9 to TRBJ1-5; D gene ambiguous. In germline, CDR1 is SEHNR, CDR2 FQNEAQ (reference sequence). The CDR3 has 13 amino acids. V lost 3 bases to trimming and J lost 1 base, with 4 bases between them. CDR3 DNA sequence: TGTGCCAGCAGCTTTTCCAGCAATCAGCCCCAGCATTTT. Protein product: CASSFSSNQPQHF.

The CDR3 sequence: CASSLGGRWGTDTQYF. The CDR3 DNA reads TGTGCCAGCAGCTTAGGGGGGCGATGGGGCACAGATACGCAGTATTTT. The genes are TRBV7-2 and TRBJ2-3; maybe TRBD1 (6 bases). The CDR3 totals 16 residues. Germline V gene lookup returns CDR1 SGHTA and CDR2 FQGNSA. V was clipped by 1 base and J by 1 base, with 12 bases between them.

The chain is built from TRBV19 and TRBJ1-1; D is perhaps TRBD1 (5 bases). Germline-derived CDR1 and CDR2 are LNHDA and SQIVND (reference sequence). V was clipped by 8 bases and J by 0 bases, with 10 bases between them. CDR3 length: 13 amino acids. The CDR3 reads CASSSRVNTEAFF. The DNA for the CDR3 is TGTGCCAGTTCCAGCAGGGTGAACACTGAAGCTTTCTTT.

The table lists this clone with a few counts. The chain combines TRBV7-9 with TRBJ2-7; TRBD1 might be the D (6 bases). V lost 3 bases and J lost 6, with 15 bases in between. Germline CDR1 and CDR2: SEHNR and FQNEAQ (reference sequence). This CDR3 has 14 residues. CDR3 sequence (DNA): TGTGCCAGCAGCTTTCAGGGGAGTCGGGGCGAGCAGTACTTC. It yields the protein CASSFQGSRGEQYF.